Reported below is one TCR beta chain. No antigen is known for it. The data derive from a study of chemoradiotherapy in HPV16-positive cancers. Study-wide findings and caveats: Only a couple of HPV16-positive patients supplied the functional HPV-specificity definition. Candidate HPV-specific clones and E7-related TCR motifs grew in tumor during treatment.

Produced via immunoSEQ multiplex PCR; TCRdb's table is partial and in-frame only. The sample has 3,500 or so clones; about 90% are singletons. Trimming took 3 bases from V and 3 from J, leaving 11 bases between them. This CDR3 has 14 residues. The germline CDR1 and CDR2 sequences are MNHNS and SASEGT. Repertoires were sampled repeatedly during chemoradiotherapy. This chain connects TRBV6-1 to TRBJ1-1, with D hard to call. The sequence derives from a human donor with HPV-associated anogenital cancer. The sequencing used tumor tissue, collected from a patient who underwent chemoradiotherapy. DNA of the CDR3: TGTGCCAGCAGTGACTATGCCCCGGACACTGAAGCTTTCTTT. Protein sequence: CASSDYAPDTEAFF.